The 10 T cell receptor beta chains below all came from one sample that was sequenced in a study of CD8+ T cells in alopecia areata. Reverse transcribed after extraction, RNA yielded cDNA as the sequencing template. Profiling relied on immunoSEQ multiplex PCR, and the TCRdb table lists in-frame clones only, not all of them. In the table there are some 30,000 clones, about 74% of which are singletons. The sample consisted of NKG2D-low CD8+ T cells sorted from blood. The receptor set was obtained from a human donor with alopecia areata.

This chain connects TRBV5-1 to TRBJ2-7; TRBD1 agrees at 7 bases. Germline V CDR1 and CDR2: SGHRS, YFSETQ. Losses at the gene ends were 2 bases for V and 3 bases for J; bases not matched to a gene: 5. CDR3 size: 14 residues. CDR3 amino acids: CASSFESGGYEQYF. The CDR3 region has the DNA TGCGCCAGCAGCTTTGAGTCAGGGGGCTACGAGCAGTACTTC.

The chain couples TRBV29-1 to TRBJ2-7; 10 nucleotides line up with TRBD1. The CDR3 is 11 residues long. J lost 6 bases, V lost 7 bases, and 3 bases had no gene match. The germline V gene encodes CDR1 SQVTM and CDR2 ANQGSEA. Here the CDR3 reads CSGGTGAEQYF. DNA of the CDR3: TGCAGCGGCGGGACAGGGGCCGAGCAGTACTTC.

This clone has more than one count but fewer than ten. This sequence joins TRBV2 and TRBJ2-6; 9 bases agree with TRBD1. This CDR3 has 16 amino acids. CDR1 is SNHLY and CDR2 is FYNNEI in the germline V gene. V lost 5 bases and J lost 0; bases outside the gene matches: 2. The CDR3 protein is CASSLTGGSGANVLTF. The CDR3 nucleotides are TGTGCCAGCAGTTTGACAGGGGGCTCTGGGGCCAACGTCCTGACTTTC.

This sequence joins TRBV30 and TRBJ1-2; D remains unclear. The CDR3 has 16 residues. The V gene lost 3 bases and the J gene lost 11 bases, with 28 bases spanning the gap. Germline loops: CDR1 GTSNPN, CDR2 SVGIG (reference sequence). The CDR3 coding sequence is TGTGCCTGGAGACCAGATAACTATGGCTACACCGCTGGGTACACCTTC. Protein sequence: CAWRPDNYGYTAGYTF.

The chain links TRBV27 to TRBJ2-7; D perhaps matches TRBD2 (5 bases). Germline V lookup: CDR1 MNHEY, CDR2 SMNVEV (reference sequence). Trimming left V 2 bases short and J 3 bases short, with 11 bases between. The CDR3 totals 14 residues. The DNA of the CDR3 is TGTGCCAGCAGTTTAGGCGGGTCGGGCTACGAGCAGTACTTC. Translation: CASSLGGSGYEQYF.

The CDR3, as DNA: TGTGCCTGGAGTGCAACCGAAGCTTTCTTT. Its translation: CAWSATEAFF. The J gene is TRBJ1-1, the V gene TRBV30, with unresolved D. Per the germline V gene, CDR1 is GTSNPN and CDR2 is SVGIG (reference sequence). There are 10 residues in the CDR3. V was shortened by 1 base and J by 8 bases, with 5 bases between the two germline ends.

The rearrangement joins TRBV29-1 to TRBJ2-7; TRBD1 might be the D (6 bases). Germline V CDR1 and CDR2: SQVTM, ANQGSEA. Trimming cost V 7 bases and J 5 bases, with 15 bases left between them. The CDR3 covers 12 residues. CDR3 sequence (DNA): TGCAGCGGGACCGAACAGGGTAACGAGCAGTACTTC. Residues: CSGTEQGNEQYF.

The chain joins TRBV29-1 to TRBJ1-2; D is possibly TRBD1 (5 bases). V lost 7 bases, J lost 4 bases, and 16 bases lay in between. From germline, CDR1 is SQVTM and CDR2 ANQGSEA. The CDR3 consists of 13 residues. This CDR3 reads CSAPPGDSYGYTF. The CDR3, as DNA: TGCAGCGCTCCTCCGGGGGACTCCTATGGCTACACCTTC.

V gene TRBV27 combines with J gene TRBJ2-1; 8 nucleotides match TRBD2. J lost 3 bases, V lost 7 bases, and 5 bases had no gene match. This CDR3 contains 14 residues. Germline-derived CDR1 and CDR2 are MNHEY and SMNVEV (reference sequence). DNA for the CDR3: TGTGCCAGCAAAGCGGGAGCACTCTACAATGAGCAGTTCTTC. This gives the protein CASKAGALYNEQFF.

V usage is TRBV29-1 and J usage is TRBJ2-7; a possible D gene is TRBD1 (5 bases). This CDR3 contains 11 residues. In germline, CDR1 is SQVTM, CDR2 ANQGSEA. V dropped 4 bases and J dropped 4 bases, with 8 bases sitting between them. The CDR3 here is CSVVRDYEQYF. In DNA, the CDR3 is TGCAGCGTTGTCAGGGATTACGAGCAGTACTTC.